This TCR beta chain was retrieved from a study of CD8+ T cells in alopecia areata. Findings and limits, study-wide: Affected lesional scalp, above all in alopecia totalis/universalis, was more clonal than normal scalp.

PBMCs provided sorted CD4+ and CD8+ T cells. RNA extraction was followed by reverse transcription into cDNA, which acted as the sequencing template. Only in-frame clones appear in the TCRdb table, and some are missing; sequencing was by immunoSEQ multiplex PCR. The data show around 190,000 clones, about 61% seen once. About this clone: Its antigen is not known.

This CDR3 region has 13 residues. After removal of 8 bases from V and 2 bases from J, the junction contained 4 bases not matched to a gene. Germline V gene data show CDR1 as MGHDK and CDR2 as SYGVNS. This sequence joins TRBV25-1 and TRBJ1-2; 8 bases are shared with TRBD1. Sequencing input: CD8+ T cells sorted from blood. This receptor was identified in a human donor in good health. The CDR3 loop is CASGTGVNYGYTF. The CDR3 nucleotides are TGTGCCAGCGGGACAGGAGTCAACTATGGCTACACCTTC.